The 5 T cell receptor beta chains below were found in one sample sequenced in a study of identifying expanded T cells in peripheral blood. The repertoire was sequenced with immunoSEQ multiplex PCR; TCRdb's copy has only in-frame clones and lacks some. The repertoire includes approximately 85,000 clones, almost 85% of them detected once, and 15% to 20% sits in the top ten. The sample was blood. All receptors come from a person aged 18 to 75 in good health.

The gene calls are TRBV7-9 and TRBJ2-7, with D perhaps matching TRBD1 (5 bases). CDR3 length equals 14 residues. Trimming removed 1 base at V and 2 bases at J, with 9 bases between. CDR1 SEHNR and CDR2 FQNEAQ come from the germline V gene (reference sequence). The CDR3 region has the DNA TGTGCCAGCAGCTTAGGGCAGGGCACCTACGAGCAGTACTTC. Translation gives CASSLGQGTYEQYF.

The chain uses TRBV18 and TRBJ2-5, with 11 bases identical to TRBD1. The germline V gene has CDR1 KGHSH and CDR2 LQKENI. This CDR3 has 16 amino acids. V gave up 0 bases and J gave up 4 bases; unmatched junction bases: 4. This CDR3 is CASSPPQGQGVETQYF. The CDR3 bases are TGTGCCAGCTCACCACCGCAGGGACAGGGGGTAGAGACCCAGTACTTC. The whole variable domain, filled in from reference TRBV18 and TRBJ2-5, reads NAGVMQNPRHLVRRRGQEARLRCSPMKGHSHVYWYRQLPEEGLKFMVYLQKENIIDESGMPKERFSAEFPKEGPSILRIQQVVRGDSAAYFCASSPPQGQGVETQYFGPGTRLLVL.

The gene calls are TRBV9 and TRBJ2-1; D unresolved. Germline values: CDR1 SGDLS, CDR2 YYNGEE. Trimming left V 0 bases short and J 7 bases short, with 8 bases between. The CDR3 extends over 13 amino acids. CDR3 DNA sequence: TGTGCCAGCAGCGTAGCAGGTCGGAATGAGCAGTTCTTC. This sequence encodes CASSVAGRNEQFF.

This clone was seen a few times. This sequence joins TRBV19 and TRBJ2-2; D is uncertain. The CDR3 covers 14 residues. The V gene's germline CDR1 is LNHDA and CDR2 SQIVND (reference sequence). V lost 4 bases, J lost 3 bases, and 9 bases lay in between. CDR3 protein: CASSRTIDTGELFF. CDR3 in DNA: TGTGCCAGTAGTAGGACGATTGACACCGGGGAGCTGTTTTTT.

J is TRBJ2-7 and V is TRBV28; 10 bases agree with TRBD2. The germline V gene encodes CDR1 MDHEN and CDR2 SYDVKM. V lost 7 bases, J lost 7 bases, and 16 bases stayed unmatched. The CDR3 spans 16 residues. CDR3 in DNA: TGTGCCAGCAAAGGGAGTCGGAGCGGGAGGGCCAGAGAGCAGTACTTC. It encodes CASKGSRSGRAREQYF. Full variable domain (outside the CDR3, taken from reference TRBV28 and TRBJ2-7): DVKVTQSSRYLVKRTGEKVFLECVQDMDHENMFWYRQDPGLGLRLIYFSYDVKMKEKGDIPEGYSVSREKKERFSLILESASTNQTSMYLCASKGSRSGRAREQYFGPGTRLTVT.